The 31 T cell receptor beta chains in this list originate from one sample, sequenced in a study of blood T cell repertoires in COVID-19. Using immunoSEQ multiplex PCR, the repertoire was profiled, and TCRdb retains in-frame clones only, with some absent. The sample holds approximately 270,000 clones, 70% to 90% seen once. What was sequenced was PBMCs or T cells enriched from blood (not recorded which). These receptors were taken from a woman aged 45 to 65 who had recovered from COVID-19.

The chain employs TRBV29-1 and TRBJ1-1; 11 positions match TRBD1. Germline trimming cut 6 bases from V and 4 bases from J; bases unmatched to any gene: 10. There are 15 residues in the CDR3. Per germline, CDR1 SQVTM and CDR2 ANQGSEA. The CDR3 sequence: CSVRGTGGRFTEAFF. The CDR3 nucleotides are TGCAGCGTCCGCGGGACAGGGGGTCGTTTCACTGAAGCTTTCTTT.

Turning to this clone: Mismatch with germline at one junction end may stem from a read error. The chain combines TRBV7-7 with TRBJ2-4; 7 nucleotides agree with TRBD2. There are 17 residues in the CDR3. Germline lookup yields CDR1 SSHAT and CDR2 FNYEAQ (reference sequence). CDR3 DNA sequence: TGTGCTAGCAGCTTAGCGTGGCGGGAGTTGGCCAAAAACATTCAGTACTTC. Translating it yields CASSLAWRELAKNIQYF.

The rearrangement joins TRBV28 to TRBJ2-7, with a weak D call TRBD2 (6 bases). Germline values: CDR1 MDHEN, CDR2 SYDVKM. The germline V and J ends were trimmed by 5 bases and 5 bases, with 22 bases remaining between them. The CDR3 sequence is 16 residues long. The CDR3 DNA reads TGTGCCAGCAGTCCCCCTCCCGGGTGGGCGGGAAACGAGCAGTACTTC. It translates to CASSPPPGWAGNEQYF.

V and J are TRBV10-1 and TRBJ2-1; 7 bases map to TRBD1. Germline CDR1 and CDR2: WNHNN and SYGVQD (reference sequence). The CDR3 runs 12 residues. The V and J ends lost 4 bases and 11 bases, in that order; junction bases with no gene match: 5. CDR3 bases: TGCGCCAGCAGTGGACCGACAGGGAAGCAGTTCTTC. Translating it yields CASSGPTGKQFF.

The V gene is TRBV6-1, the J gene TRBJ2-2; 9 bases align to TRBD2. V lost 5 bases, J lost 1 base, and 2 bases stayed unmatched. Germline V lookup: CDR1 MNHNS, CDR2 SASEGT. The CDR3 extends over 15 amino acids. CDR3 in amino acids: CASSLREGNTGELFF. As DNA, the CDR3 is TGTGCCAGCAGTTTGCGGGAGGGGAACACCGGGGAGCTGTTTTTT.

The chain recombines TRBV28 with TRBJ2-7; 7 nucleotides match TRBD2. V lost 8 bases and J lost 5; bases outside the gene matches: 9. The CDR3 spans 13 residues. Per germline, CDR1 MDHEN and CDR2 SYDVKM. The CDR3 DNA sequence: TGTGCCAGCGGGGAGGGAGGGCTCCACGAGCAGTACTTC. Translating gives CASGEGGLHEQYF.

This rearrangement joins TRBV5-1 to TRBJ1-2; D may be TRBD1 (6 bases). The ends were cut back, 4 bases at V and 3 bases at J, with 13 bases in the middle. Germline V CDR1 and CDR2: SGHRS, YFSETQ. The CDR3 has 14 residues. Here the CDR3 DNA reads TGCGCCAGCAGCCCCCAGGGGATCGACTATGGCTACACCTTC. Its protein is CASSPQGIDYGYTF.

Regarding this clone: The sample carries other DNA sequences with the same CDR3. The chain uses TRBV2 and TRBJ1-1; D possibly corresponds to TRBD1 (5 bases). With 6 bases removed from V and 3 bases from J, the gap between germline ends came to 11 bases. Germline CDR1 is SNHLY and CDR2 is FYNNEI. The CDR3 totals 13 residues. CDR3 bases: TGTGCCAGCAGGGGGACGGGAGACACTGAAGCTTTCTTT. Amino acids: CASRGTGDTEAFF.

The rearrangement links TRBV5-8 to TRBJ1-4, with 12 nucleotides matching TRBD1. J was trimmed by 8 bases and V by 3 bases; bases with no gene match: 5. CDR1 SGHTS and CDR2 YDEGEE come from the germline V gene. The CDR3 runs to 15 residues. The CDR3 DNA reads TGTGCCAGCAGCTCCACCGGGACAGGGGGCGAAAAACTGTTTTTT. It yields the protein CASSSTGTGGEKLFF. The entire variable domain, with the rest obtained from reference TRBV5-8 and TRBJ1-4, is as follows: EAGVTQSPTHLIKTRGQQATLRCSPISGHTSVYWYQQALGLGLQFLLWYDEGEERNRGNFPPRFSGRQFPNYSSELNVNALELEDSALYLCASSSTGTGGEKLFFGSGTQLSVL.

The chain couples TRBV28 to TRBJ2-2; D is perhaps TRBD2 (6 bases). The V gene lost 5 bases and the J gene lost 5 bases, with 12 bases spanning the gap. The V gene's germline CDR1 is MDHEN and CDR2 SYDVKM. The CDR3 contains 14 residues. This CDR3 is CASSERGWTGELFF. DNA of the CDR3: TGTGCCAGCAGTGAACGGGGGTGGACCGGGGAGCTGTTTTTT.

This chain joins TRBV28 and TRBJ1-1; 7 bases agree with TRBD1. The V segment lost 5 bases and the J segment 1 base; nucleotides outside the gene matches: 7. This CDR3 has 15 residues. Germline V gene sequence: CDR1 MDHEN, CDR2 SYDVKM. Here the CDR3 reads CASSPPGTANTEAFF. Written as DNA, the CDR3 is TGTGCCAGCAGTCCACCTGGGACAGCGAACACTGAAGCTTTCTTT.

The genes are TRBV5-1 and TRBJ2-7; 9 nucleotides agree with TRBD2. This CDR3 is 14 amino acids long. Germline CDR1 is SGHRS and CDR2 is YFSETQ. Trimming cost V 0 bases and J 3 bases; bases outside gene matches: 1. The CDR3 bases are TGCGCCAGCAGCTTGGAGCGGGAGGTCTACGAGCAGTACTTC. Its protein is CASSLEREVYEQYF.

The CDR3 protein is CASSLAGGTGNTIYF. DNA of the CDR3: TGTGCCAGCAGTTTAGCAGGGGGCACTGGAAACACCATATATTTT. The V gene is TRBV28, the J gene TRBJ1-3; 8 bases agree with TRBD1. This CDR3 is 15 amino acids long. V shed 2 bases and J 2 bases; nucleotides not matched to a gene: 2. The germline gives CDR1 MDHEN, CDR2 SYDVKM.

In DNA form, the CDR3 reads TGTGCCAGTGGACAGGGGAGGAACGGGGAGCTGTTTTTT. Its protein is CASGQGRNGELFF. The V gene is TRBV2, the J gene TRBJ2-2, with 9 bases that match TRBD1. The CDR3 has 13 amino acids. Germline CDR1 and CDR2: SNHLY and FYNNEI. Trimming at V came to 9 bases and at J to 7 bases, leaving 6 bases not matched to a gene.

The chain employs TRBV28 and TRBJ2-7; D is possibly TRBD1 (6 bases). CDR3 length equals 12 residues. V was trimmed by 2 bases and J by 7 bases, leaving 9 bases between them. Germline V gene data show CDR1 as MDHEN and CDR2 as SYDVKM. The DNA for the CDR3 is TGTGCCAGCAGTTTAAGGGGGTGGGAGCAGTACTTC. Translating it yields CASSLRGWEQYF.

The rearrangement uses TRBV5-1 and TRBJ1-1; TRBD1 is a possible D gene (5 bases). Trimming cost V 1 base and J 3 bases, with 10 bases left between them. The CDR3 covers 14 residues. Germline V gene data show CDR1 as SGHRS and CDR2 as YFSETQ. This CDR3 reads CASSLSGVDTEAFF. CDR3 in DNA: TGCGCCAGCAGCTTGTCGGGGGTTGACACTGAAGCTTTCTTT. The entire variable domain, with the rest obtained from reference TRBV5-1 and TRBJ1-1, is as follows: KAGVTQTPRYLIKTRGQQVTLSCSPISGHRSVSWYQQTPGQGLQFLFEYFSETQRNKGNFPGRFSGRQFSNSRSEMNVSTLELGDSALYLCASSLSGVDTEAFFGQGTRLTVV.

This clone occurred once. The chain employs TRBV28 and TRBJ2-1, with 8 bases lining up with TRBD1. The CDR3 runs 19 residues. The V segment lost 8 bases and the J segment 2 bases; nucleotides outside the gene matches: 20. Per the germline V gene, CDR1 is MDHEN and CDR2 is SYDVKM. DNA for the CDR3: TGTGCCAGCCCAGACCGGACAGGGAATCGATACCTTCCCTACAATGAGCAGTTCTTC. Its protein product is CASPDRTGNRYLPYNEQFF. Looking up the rest from reference TRBV28 and TRBJ2-1 gives the full variable domain: DVKVTQSSRYLVKRTGEKVFLECVQDMDHENMFWYRQDPGLGLRLIYFSYDVKMKEKGDIPEGYSVSREKKERFSLILESASTNQTSMYLCASPDRTGNRYLPYNEQFFGPGTRLTVL.

The V and J genes are TRBV18 and TRBJ2-1, with TRBD1 as a possible D gene (5 bases). CDR1 and CDR2 from the germline V gene are KGHSH and LQKENI. The CDR3 runs to 15 residues. V lost 5 bases, J lost 4 bases, and 15 bases lay in between. As DNA, the CDR3 is TGTGCCAGCTCAAGAGAGGCACAGGCTTACAATGAGCAGTTCTTC. Translating it yields CASSREAQAYNEQFF.

V is TRBV11-2 and J is TRBJ2-5; 7 bases fit TRBD1. The germline V gene has CDR1 SGHAT and CDR2 FQNNGV. CDR3 size: 14 residues. The trim removed 11 bases at V and 4 bases at J, leaving 13 bases unmatched. The CDR3 coding sequence is TGTGCCTCGACATACTTTGCAGGGGGAGAGACCCAGTACTTC. This sequence encodes CASTYFAGGETQYF.

The chain combines TRBV6-5 with TRBJ2-3; 10 positions agree with TRBD2. Losses at the gene ends were 10 bases for V and 0 bases for J; bases not matched to a gene: 7. The CDR3 runs to 15 residues. The germline V gene encodes CDR1 MNHEY and CDR2 SVGAGI. DNA for the CDR3: TGTGCCATCTTGAATAGCGGGAGGAGCACAGATACGCAGTATTTT. It translates to CAILNSGRSTDTQYF.

The V and J genes are TRBV5-1 and TRBJ2-7, with 12 bases lining up with TRBD1. The germline CDR1 and CDR2 sequences are SGHRS and YFSETQ. Unmatched junction bases numbered 7, after V lost 4 bases and J lost 5 bases. The CDR3 sequence is 15 residues long. The DNA of the CDR3 is TGCGCCAGCAGCAGGGGGACAGGGGGCGGCCACGAGCAGTACTTC. Translating gives CASSRGTGGGHEQYF.

This chain connects TRBV2 to TRBJ1-3; 7 bases fit TRBD1. Unmatched junction bases numbered 6, after V lost 0 bases and J lost 4 bases. This CDR3 is 16 amino acids long. In germline, CDR1 is SNHLY, CDR2 FYNNEI. CDR3 protein: CASSEALDRTGNTIYF. CDR3 DNA sequence: TGTGCCAGCAGTGAAGCGCTGGACAGGACAGGAAACACCATATATTTT.

CDR3 DNA: TGTGCCAGCAGCGCGGACAGGGTCTATGGCTACACCTTC. Protein: CASSADRVYGYTF. The V and J genes are TRBV4-2 and TRBJ1-2; the match to TRBD1 covers 8 bases. The CDR3 extends over 13 amino acids. The germline V gene encodes CDR1 LGHNA and CDR2 YNFKEQ. The V segment lost 5 bases and the J segment 4 bases; nucleotides outside the gene matches: 3.

The chain links TRBV28 to TRBJ2-3; 9 nucleotides agree with TRBD2. Per germline, CDR1 MDHEN and CDR2 SYDVKM. This CDR3 region has 15 residues. After removal of 7 bases from V and 1 base from J, the junction contained 6 bases not matched to a gene. CDR3 in DNA: TGTGCCAGCACTTGGGTAGCGGGAGGCACAGATACGCAGTATTTT. Translated, it gives CASTWVAGGTDTQYF. The variable domain in full, with the rest retrieved from reference TRBV28 and TRBJ2-3, is DVKVTQSSRYLVKRTGEKVFLECVQDMDHENMFWYRQDPGLGLRLIYFSYDVKMKEKGDIPEGYSVSREKKERFSLILESASTNQTSMYLCASTWVAGGTDTQYFGPGTRLTVL.

V and J are TRBV10-3 and TRBJ2-2, with 8 positions matching TRBD2. Germline V gives CDR1 ENHRY, CDR2 SYGVKD. The V and J ends lost 6 bases and 3 bases, in that order; junction bases with no gene match: 6. The CDR3 loop spans 15 amino acids. CDR3 region: CAISGLARDTGELFF. CDR3 in DNA: TGTGCCATCAGCGGACTAGCCCGAGACACCGGGGAGCTGTTTTTT.

This clone was recorded only once. The V call is TRBV5-1, the J call TRBJ2-3, with 12 bases fitting TRBD2. CDR1 and CDR2 (germline): SGHRS, YFSETQ. Trimming removed 3 bases from V and 1 base from J; junction bases left unmatched: 0. This CDR3 spans 15 amino acids. Here the CDR3 DNA reads TGCGCCAGCAGCTGGACTAGCGGGGGCACAGATACGCAGTATTTT. Protein: CASSWTSGGTDTQYF.

The chain carries TRBV19 and TRBJ2-2, with D possibly matching TRBD2 (6 bases). Germline V CDR1 and CDR2: LNHDA, SQIVND (reference sequence). V was trimmed by 3 bases and J by 2 bases, leaving 13 bases between them. This CDR3 is 16 amino acids long. In nucleotides, the CDR3 is TGTGCCAGTAGTATTTTCGGGAGCGCAAACACCGGGGAGCTGTTTTTT. Amino acid sequence: CASSIFGSANTGELFF.

This sequence joins TRBV5-4 and TRBJ2-2, with 11 nucleotides matching TRBD2. The CDR3 sequence is 16 residues long. Losses at the gene ends were 4 bases for V and 5 bases for J; bases not matched to a gene: 7. Germline V gene data show CDR1 as SGHNT and CDR2 as YYREEE (reference sequence). Here the CDR3 reads CASSPVGTSGTGELFF. In nucleotides, the CDR3 is TGTGCCAGCAGCCCTGTGGGGACTAGCGGTACCGGGGAGCTGTTTTTT.

The chain is built from TRBV10-3 and TRBJ1-5, with 9 nucleotides matching TRBD1. J was trimmed by 5 bases and V by 7 bases; bases with no gene match: 3. Germline-derived CDR1 and CDR2 are ENHRY and SYGVKD. The CDR3 loop spans 13 amino acids. The CDR3 here is CAITRDRDQPQHF. The DNA for the CDR3 is TGTGCCATCACCCGGGACAGGGATCAGCCCCAGCATTTT.

This clone appeared a single time. The chain couples TRBV11-2 to TRBJ2-7, with D hard to call. Trimming removed 5 bases from V and 1 base from J, with 12 bases in between. The CDR3 totals 14 residues. Germline CDR1 SGHAT, CDR2 FQNNGV. The DNA of the CDR3 is TGTGCCAGCAGCCAAGACCCACAGTCCTACGAGCAGTACTTC. Protein product: CASSQDPQSYEQYF.

The V and J genes are TRBV7-2 and TRBJ1-2, with TRBD1 matching over 9 bases. The CDR3 consists of 15 residues. V was clipped by 5 bases and J by 7 bases; unmatched bases: 11. Germline CDR1 SGHTA, CDR2 FQGNSA. CDR3 sequence: CASSLGLQGASGYTF. The CDR3 DNA sequence: TGTGCCAGCAGCCTCGGCCTACAGGGGGCATCTGGCTACACCTTC.